Detailed here is one TCR beta chain. TCRdb passed the 5' RACE reads through MiXCR, listing each CDR3 protein once. The table shows 150,000 to 250,000 distinct CDR3 sequences, with about 13% occurring only once. This record belongs to a study of CD8 T cells in ankylosing spondylitis. The sequence was collected from a male donor with ankylosing spondylitis or in good health (not recorded which). The sample consisted of blood, either unsorted or a sorted T cell fraction (not recorded which).

This CDR3 reads CASTPAGSGSLNEQFF. In DNA form, the CDR3 reads TGTGCCAGCACCCCCGCTGGTAGCGGGAGTCTAAATGAGCAGTTCTTC. The chain has TRBV7-6 and TRBJ2-1; 9 nucleotides agree with TRBD2. CDR3 length: 16 amino acids. Germline V gene lookup returns CDR1 SGHVS and CDR2 FNYEAQ. V trimming: 7 bases; J trimming: 7 bases; junction bases outside the gene matches: 14. The full variable domain, its missing parts supplied by reference TRBV7-6 and TRBJ2-1, is GAGVSQSPRYKVTKRGQDVALRCDPISGHVSLYWYRQALGQGPEFLTYFNYEAQQDKSGLPNDRFSAERPEGSISTLTIQRTEQRDSAMYRCASTPAGSGSLNEQFFGPGTRLTVL.